The sequence of this TCR beta chain was determined in a study of beta chain features in type 1 diabetes. Study summary: Over all samples combined, around 110 million sorted cells were examined.

General observations from the study: Possibly, sequencing cDNA over-represented cells that had high TCR expression levels. VDJ junctions in type 1 diabetes patients carried more deletions and fewer insertions. Whatever favoring of shorter templates PCR might show would apply equally to patients and controls.

V gave up 4 bases and J gave up 3 bases, with 12 bases separating them. Germline CDR1 is SEHNR and CDR2 is FQNEAQ (reference sequence). The CDR3 has 15 amino acids. Isolated RNA was reverse transcribed in full, so expressed TCRB transcripts were sequenced. Measured with immunoSEQ multiplex PCR; TCRdb has only the in-frame clones, and not every one. The table shows about 220,000 clones, with roughly 11% occurring only once. Remarks on this clone: Its antigen is unidentified.

This TCR derives from a man between 18 and 29 years old in good health. Specimen: central memory CD4+ T cells from blood. This chain connects TRBV7-9 to TRBJ1-4, with D perhaps TRBD1 (6 bases). Here the CDR3 reads CASSSNRDPNEKLFF. CDR3 nucleotide sequence: TGTGCCAGCAGCTCGAACAGGGACCCTAATGAAAAACTGTTTTTT.